This TCR beta chain was sequenced in a study of blood T cell repertoires in COVID-19. The overall study: Sites in the United States, Italy and Spain provided acute and convalescent COVID-19 samples.

In the original workflow: Amplification from reference gene primers served as the basis for estimated nucleated cell counts. Sequencing was performed with immunoSEQ multiplex PCR; in TCRdb, only in-frame clones are kept and a portion is missing. V and J calls and clone size are as listed in that table; D and trimming were resolved from the DNA. The repertoire includes tens of thousands of clones, around 89% of them detected once, and approximately 15% sits in the top ten. With 0 bases removed from V and 6 bases from J, the gap between germline ends came to 6 bases. From germline, CDR1 is MNHEY and CDR2 SVGEGT. This CDR3 is 14 amino acids long.

Sequences were obtained from peripheral blood. The gene calls are TRBV6-2 or TRBV6-3 and TRBJ1-6; D remains unclear. The clonotype was recovered from a man aged 70-80 years with active or convalescent COVID-19. CDR3 loop: CASSYSVGNSPLHF. DNA for the CDR3: TGTGCCAGCAGTTACTCGGTCGGTAATTCACCCCTCCACTTT.